These T cell receptor beta chains were read from a single sample in a study of cytomegalovirus exposure and HLA in healthy donors. TCRdb's copy holds only in-frame clones and misses some; the assay was immunoSEQ multiplex PCR. The sample lists about 210,000 clones; around 79% were seen once. Sample: PBMCs. All receptors come from a male donor in good health and CMV-seronegative. CDR3s include the opening cysteine and the closing phenylalanine or tryptophan. Fields, in order: CDR3 protein, CDR3 DNA, J gene, clone size, D gene, V gene. The D gene is left open where the match is weak. Clone size is stated in some rows and not others, as once, few, many or a class when expanded.

CDR3aa: CASSLYQGSYGYTF
CDR3nt: TGCGCCAGCAGCTTGTATCAGGGGTCCTATGGCTACACCTTC
j_gene: TRBJ1-2
abundance: NA
d_gene: NA
v_gene: TRBV5-1

CDR3aa: CASSLTYQETQYF
CDR3nt: TGTGCCAGCAGTCTAACGTACCAAGAGACCCAGTACTTC
j_gene: TRBJ2-5
abundance: NA
d_gene: NA
v_gene: TRBV27

CDR3aa: CASSEPPPGNTIYF
CDR3nt: TGTGCCAGCAGTGAACCCCCTCCCGGAAACACCATATATTTT
j_gene: TRBJ1-3
abundance: NA
d_gene: NA
v_gene: TRBV25-1

CDR3aa: CASSFLGQGAPLDEAFF
CDR3nt: TGTGCCAGCAGTTTCCTGGGACAGGGGGCGCCCTTGGATGAAGCTTTCTTT
j_gene: TRBJ1-1
abundance: few
d_gene: TRBD1
v_gene: TRBV28

CDR3aa: CASRASGLLSYEQYF
CDR3nt: TGTGCCAGCAGAGCTAGCGGGCTCCTCTCCTACGAGCAGTACTTC
j_gene: TRBJ2-7
abundance: NA
d_gene: TRBD2
v_gene: TRBV6-5

CDR3aa: CASSPAGTQYF
CDR3nt: TGTGCCAGCAGTCCCGCAGGGACCCAGTACTTC
j_gene: TRBJ2-5
abundance: NA
d_gene: NA
v_gene: TRBV2

CDR3aa: CASSLVQGARGNQPQHF
CDR3nt: TGTGCCAGCAGCTTAGTACAGGGGGCGCGAGGCAATCAGCCCCAGCATTTT
j_gene: TRBJ1-5
abundance: NA
d_gene: TRBD1
v_gene: TRBV11-2

CDR3aa: CASSLLGRVLEQYF
CDR3nt: TGTGCCAGCAGCTTACTCGGGAGGGTTCTCGAGCAGTACTTC
j_gene: TRBJ2-7
abundance: NA
d_gene: TRBD2
v_gene: TRBV7-2

CDR3aa: CASSSGTGAHEQFF
CDR3nt: TGTGCCAGCAGCTCCGGGACAGGGGCCCATGAGCAGTTCTTC
j_gene: TRBJ2-1
abundance: NA
d_gene: TRBD1
v_gene: TRBV28

CDR3aa: CASSLRLAHEQYF
CDR3nt: TGTGCCAGCAGCCTTAGACTAGCCCACGAGCAGTACTTC
j_gene: TRBJ2-7
abundance: NA
d_gene: TRBD2
v_gene: TRBV6-5

CDR3aa: CASSSSGTEDEQYF
CDR3nt: TGTGCCAGCAGTTCGTCCGGGACAGAAGACGAGCAGTACTTC
j_gene: TRBJ2-7
abundance: NA
d_gene: TRBD1
v_gene: TRBV28

CDR3aa: CASSEHRVSNQPQHF
CDR3nt: TGTGCCAGCAGTGAACACAGGGTTAGCAATCAGCCCCAGCATTTT
j_gene: TRBJ1-5
abundance: once
d_gene: NA
v_gene: TRBV2

CDR3aa: CASSFQLTDF
CDR3nt: TGTGCCAGCAGCTTCCAGCTTACAGACTTC
j_gene: TRBJ2-5
abundance: NA
d_gene: NA
v_gene: TRBV5-6

CDR3aa: CASSLEARGAFF
CDR3nt: TGTGCCAGCAGCTTGGAGGCCAGGGGAGCTTTCTTT
j_gene: TRBJ1-1
abundance: NA
d_gene: NA
v_gene: TRBV5-8

CDR3aa: CSVELPDRHPYEQYF
CDR3nt: TGCAGCGTTGAACTCCCGGACAGGCACCCCTACGAGCAGTACTTC
j_gene: TRBJ2-7
abundance: NA
d_gene: TRBD1
v_gene: TRBV29-1

CDR3aa: CASSYGSGGNEKLFF
CDR3nt: TGTGCCAGCAGTTACGGTTCAGGGGGAAATGAAAAACTGTTTTTT
j_gene: TRBJ1-4
abundance: NA
d_gene: TRBD1
v_gene: TRBV6-6

CDR3aa: CASSSLLRGAVAEQYF
CDR3nt: TGCGCCAGCAGCTCCCTCTTGCGGGGCGCGGTAGCCGAGCAGTACTTC
j_gene: TRBJ2-7
abundance: once
d_gene: NA
v_gene: TRBV5-1

CDR3aa: CASSSDRGRGKLFF
CDR3nt: TGTGCCAGCAGCTCTGACAGGGGAAGGGGAAAACTGTTTTTT
j_gene: TRBJ1-4
abundance: NA
d_gene: TRBD1
v_gene: TRBV11-1

CDR3aa: CASSGGGVQETQYF
CDR3nt: TGTGCCAGCTCAGGCGGGGGCGTCCAAGAGACCCAGTACTTC
j_gene: TRBJ2-5
abundance: NA
d_gene: NA
v_gene: TRBV28

CDR3aa: CAGSLLAGTGELFF
CDR3nt: TGTGCCGGCAGTTTACTAGCTGGGACCGGGGAGCTGTTTTTT
j_gene: TRBJ2-2
abundance: NA
d_gene: NA
v_gene: TRBV27

CDR3aa: CASSLDFRRGEKLFF
CDR3nt: TGTGCCAGCAGCCTAGACTTTCGCCGAGGGGAAAAACTGTTTTTT
j_gene: TRBJ1-4
abundance: NA
d_gene: NA
v_gene: TRBV9

CDR3aa: CASSLNRGGTGELFF
CDR3nt: TGTGCCAGCAGCCTCAACAGGGGGGGGACCGGGGAGCTGTTTTTT
j_gene: TRBJ2-2
abundance: NA
d_gene: NA
v_gene: TRBV7-2

CDR3aa: CAISFIGQGQETQYF
CDR3nt: TGTGCCATCAGTTTCATCGGACAGGGGCAAGAGACCCAGTACTTC
j_gene: TRBJ2-5
abundance: NA
d_gene: TRBD1
v_gene: TRBV10-3

CDR3aa: CASSEVVTSGEQYF
CDR3nt: TGTGCCAGCAGTGAGGTAGTCACCTCGGGGGAGCAGTACTTC
j_gene: TRBJ2-7
abundance: NA
d_gene: NA
v_gene: TRBV25-1

CDR3aa: CASTPGTARYGYTF
CDR3nt: TGTGCCAGTACTCCCGGGACAGCGCGCTATGGCTACACCTTC
j_gene: TRBJ1-2
abundance: NA
d_gene: TRBD1
v_gene: TRBV27

CDR3aa: CASSMGTGPPAGELFF
CDR3nt: TGTGCCAGCAGCATGGGGACAGGTCCACCCGCCGGGGAGCTGTTTTTT
j_gene: TRBJ2-2
abundance: NA
d_gene: TRBD1
v_gene: TRBV5-8

CDR3aa: CASSQTLLAGGTDTQYF
CDR3nt: TGCGCCAGCAGCCAGACCCTTCTAGCGGGGGGCACAGATACGCAGTATTTT
j_gene: TRBJ2-3
abundance: NA
d_gene: TRBD2
v_gene: TRBV4-1

CDR3aa: CASSESPTGSYEQYF
CDR3nt: TGCGCCAGCAGTGAGTCACCGACAGGATCCTACGAGCAGTACTTC
j_gene: TRBJ2-7
abundance: NA
d_gene: NA
v_gene: TRBV10-2

CDR3aa: CASSPHGRASYEQYF
CDR3nt: TGTGCCAGCAGCCCCCACGGGAGGGCCTCCTACGAGCAGTACTTC
j_gene: TRBJ2-7
abundance: NA
d_gene: TRBD2
v_gene: TRBV9

CDR3aa: CASTLGGRGNQPQHF
CDR3nt: TGTGCCAGCACCCTCGGGGGGCGAGGCAATCAGCCCCAGCATTTT
j_gene: TRBJ1-5
abundance: NA
d_gene: NA
v_gene: TRBV5-6

CDR3aa: CASSRQGVRYF
CDR3nt: TGTGCCAGCAGCCGACAGGGGGTTCGCTACTTC
j_gene: TRBJ2-7
abundance: NA
d_gene: TRBD1
v_gene: TRBV14

CDR3aa: CASSFFSGNTGELFF
CDR3nt: TGTGCCAGCAGTTTCTTTTCAGGGAACACCGGGGAGCTGTTTTTT
j_gene: TRBJ2-2
abundance: NA
d_gene: NA
v_gene: TRBV27

CDR3aa: CASSYSQGAMNEQFF
CDR3nt: TGTGCCAGCAGTTACTCACAGGGTGCAATGAATGAGCAGTTCTTC
j_gene: TRBJ2-1
abundance: NA
d_gene: NA
v_gene: TRBV6-5

CDR3aa: CASSTGGETQYF
CDR3nt: TGTGCCAGCAGTACTGGGGGGGAGACCCAGTACTTC
j_gene: TRBJ2-5
abundance: NA
d_gene: NA
v_gene: TRBV27

CDR3aa: CASSPSRDRKYTEAFF
CDR3nt: TGTGCCAGCAGTCCATCCCGGGACAGGAAATACACTGAAGCTTTCTTT
j_gene: TRBJ1-1
abundance: NA
d_gene: TRBD1
v_gene: TRBV28

CDR3aa: CASSVGSDTDTQYF
CDR3nt: TGTGCCAGCAGCGTAGGGTCAGACACAGATACGCAGTATTTT
j_gene: TRBJ2-3
abundance: NA
d_gene: NA
v_gene: TRBV9

CDR3aa: CASSPRVGTDTQYF
CDR3nt: TGTGCCAGCAGCCCCCGGGTCGGCACAGATACGCAGTATTTT
j_gene: TRBJ2-3
abundance: NA
d_gene: NA
v_gene: TRBV7-3

CDR3aa: CASSLGTGGVSNQPQHF
CDR3nt: TGTGCCAGCAGCTTAGGGACAGGGGGGGTAAGCAATCAGCCCCAGCATTTT
j_gene: TRBJ1-5
abundance: NA
d_gene: TRBD1
v_gene: TRBV7-2

CDR3aa: CASSLSRLADQQFF
CDR3nt: TGTGCCAGCAGTTTATCGAGGCTAGCGGACCAGCAGTTCTTC
j_gene: TRBJ2-1
abundance: NA
d_gene: TRBD2
v_gene: TRBV27

CDR3aa: CAWSVRGGGLPFF
CDR3nt: TGTGCCTGGAGTGTACGAGGGGGCGGGCTCCCTTTCTTT
j_gene: TRBJ1-1
abundance: few
d_gene: TRBD1
v_gene: TRBV30

CDR3aa: CASSTGTDSPLHF
CDR3nt: TGTGCCAGCTCGACAGGGACGGATTCACCCCTCCACTTT
j_gene: TRBJ1-6
abundance: NA
d_gene: TRBD1
v_gene: TRBV28

CDR3aa: CASNAGGNEQFF
CDR3nt: TGTGCCAGCAACGCGGGGGGCAATGAGCAGTTCTTC
j_gene: TRBJ2-1
abundance: NA
d_gene: TRBD2
v_gene: TRBV9

CDR3aa: CASSGLAVSHYEQYF
CDR3nt: TGTGCCAGCAGCGGACTAGCAGTATCCCACTACGAGCAGTACTTC
j_gene: TRBJ2-7
abundance: NA
d_gene: TRBD2
v_gene: TRBV5-6

CDR3aa: CATSSLTGADTQYF
CDR3nt: TGTGCCACCAGCAGCCTTACAGGGGCCGATACGCAGTATTTT
j_gene: TRBJ2-3
abundance: NA
d_gene: TRBD1
v_gene: TRBV15

CDR3aa: CASSLSYGDNEQFF
CDR3nt: TGTGCCAGCAGCTTATCGTACGGGGACAATGAGCAGTTCTTC
j_gene: TRBJ2-1
abundance: NA
d_gene: NA
v_gene: TRBV7-2

CDR3aa: CASSSWTGEGDNEQFF
CDR3nt: TGCGCCAGCAGCTCATGGACAGGCGAAGGAGACAATGAGCAGTTCTTC
j_gene: TRBJ2-1
abundance: NA
d_gene: TRBD1
v_gene: TRBV5-1

CDR3aa: CASRVGSNQPQHF
CDR3nt: TGTGCCAGCAGGGTCGGTAGCAATCAGCCCCAGCATTTT
j_gene: TRBJ1-5
abundance: NA
d_gene: NA
v_gene: TRBV28